The 7 T cell receptor beta chains below were found in one sample sequenced in a study of vaccination effects on CD4 cells after COVID-19. These TCRs are of unknown antigen specificity. Using immunoSEQ multiplex PCR, the repertoire was profiled, and TCRdb retains in-frame clones only, with some absent. The sample yields tens of thousands of clones, more than 60% seen once. ViraFEST expansion of antigen-specific CD4+ T cells with viral peptide pools preceded sequencing. Subsequent to 10 days of culture, CD4+ T cells were isolated. People in the vaccine group had not been infected with SARS-CoV-2 before, and their nucleocapsid antibodies were negative. Source: CD4+ T cells from PBMCs cultured with SARS-CoV-2 spike peptides, taken before COVID-19 vaccination. Every receptor here comes from a human donor who received a COVID-19 vaccine.

The CDR3 DNA reads TGCGCCAGCAGCTTTCTAGCGGGGGCCCTCAATGAGCAGTTCTTC. Translating it yields CASSFLAGALNEQFF. The chain is built from TRBV5-1 and TRBJ2-1; 10 nucleotides match TRBD2. Germline V gives CDR1 SGHRS, CDR2 YFSETQ. The CDR3 is made up of 15 amino acids. Unmatched junction bases numbered 5, after V lost 2 bases and J lost 6 bases.

V usage is TRBV3-1 (or the pseudogene TRBV3-2) and J usage is TRBJ1-1, with 7 bases lining up with TRBD1. Germline V lookup: CDR1 LGHDT, CDR2 YNNKEL (reference sequence). The CDR3 is 16 amino acids. V lost 0 bases, J lost 5 bases, and 9 bases stayed unmatched. The CDR3 region is CASSQDRARGYTEAFF. CDR3 bases: TGTGCCAGCAGCCAAGATCGTGCCAGGGGGTATACTGAAGCTTTCTTT.

This chain uses TRBV19 with TRBJ1-5; a weak D match, TRBD1 (6 bases). CDR3 size: 16 residues. Germline V gives CDR1 LNHDA, CDR2 SQIVND (reference sequence). V lost 6 bases, J lost 4 bases, and 19 bases lay in between. CDR3 sequence (DNA): TGTGCCAGTAGCCAACAGGGTCTAACTACTAATCAGCCCCAGCATTTT. Its protein is CASSQQGLTTNQPQHF.

The chain uses TRBV5-4 and TRBJ2-3; possibly TRBD1 for D (5 bases). CDR1 is SGHNT, CDR2 YYREEE, per germline (reference sequence). CDR3 size: 17 residues. Trimming left V 0 bases short and J 1 base short, with 15 bases between. The CDR3 loop is CASSLGLGLGRTDTQYF. CDR3 sequence (DNA): TGTGCCAGCAGCTTGGGTTTGGGGCTGGGTCGCACAGATACGCAGTATTTT. The whole variable domain, filled in from reference TRBV5-4 and TRBJ2-3, reads ETGVTQSPTHLIKTRGQQVTLRCSSQSGHNTVSWYQQALGQGPQFIFQYYREEENGRGNFPPRFSGLQFPNYSSELNVNALELDDSALYLCASSLGLGLGRTDTQYFGPGTRLTVL.

The V gene is TRBV28, the J gene TRBJ2-5; 8 bases are a match to TRBD2. The J segment lost 4 bases and the V segment lost 6 bases, leaving 10 bases of the junction unmatched. The CDR3 loop spans 15 amino acids. The germline gives CDR1 MDHEN, CDR2 SYDVKM. CDR3 sequence: CASSPTGGRRETQYF. The CDR3 nucleotides read TGTGCCAGCAGCCCCACGGGGGGGCGCCGAGAGACCCAGTACTTC.

This clone was seen only a few times. The chain links TRBV29-1 to TRBJ2-3, with TRBD2 matching 7 bases. This CDR3 contains 14 residues. Germline assignment: CDR1 SQVTM and CDR2 ANQGSEA. The V segment lost 3 bases and the J segment 0 bases; nucleotides outside the gene matches: 3. CDR3 nucleotides: TGCAGCGTTGAGGCGGGGGATAGCACAGATACGCAGTATTTT. Protein product: CSVEAGDSTDTQYF.

This clone was recorded only once. The chain is built from TRBV3-1 (or the pseudogene TRBV3-2) and TRBJ2-5; a weak D match, TRBD1 (6 bases). This CDR3 is built from 13 residues. The germline V and J ends were trimmed by 4 bases and 2 bases, with 8 bases remaining between them. Germline V CDR1 and CDR2: LGHDT, YNNKEL (reference sequence). CDR3 in amino acids: CASSRTAQETQYF. The CDR3 bases are TGTGCCAGCAGCCGGACAGCGCAAGAGACCCAGTACTTC.